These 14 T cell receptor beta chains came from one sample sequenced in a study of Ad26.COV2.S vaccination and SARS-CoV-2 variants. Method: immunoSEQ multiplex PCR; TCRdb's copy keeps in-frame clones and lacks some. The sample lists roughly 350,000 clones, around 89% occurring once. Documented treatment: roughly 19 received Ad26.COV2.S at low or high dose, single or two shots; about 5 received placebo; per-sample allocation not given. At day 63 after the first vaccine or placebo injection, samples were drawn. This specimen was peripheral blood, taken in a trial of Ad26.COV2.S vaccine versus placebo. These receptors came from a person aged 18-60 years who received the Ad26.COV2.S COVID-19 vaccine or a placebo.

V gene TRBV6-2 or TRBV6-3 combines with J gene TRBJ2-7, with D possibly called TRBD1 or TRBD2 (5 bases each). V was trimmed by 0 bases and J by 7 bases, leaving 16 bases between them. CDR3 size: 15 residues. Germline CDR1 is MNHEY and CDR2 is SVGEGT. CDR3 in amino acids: CASSYSIGTFPEQYF. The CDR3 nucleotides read TGTGCCAGCAGTTACTCGATAGGGACCTTCCCAGAGCAGTACTTC.

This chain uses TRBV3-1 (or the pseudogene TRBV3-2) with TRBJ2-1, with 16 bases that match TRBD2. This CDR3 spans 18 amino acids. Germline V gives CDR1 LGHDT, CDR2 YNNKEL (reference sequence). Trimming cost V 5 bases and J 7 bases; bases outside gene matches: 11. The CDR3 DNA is TGTGCCAGCAGCAACACCGGGACTAGCGGGAGGGCCGGGAATGAGCAGTTCTTC. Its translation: CASSNTGTSGRAGNEQFF.

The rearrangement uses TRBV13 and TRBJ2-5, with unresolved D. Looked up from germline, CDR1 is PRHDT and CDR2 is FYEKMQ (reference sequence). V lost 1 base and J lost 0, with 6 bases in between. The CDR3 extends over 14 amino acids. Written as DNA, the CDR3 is TGTGCCAGCAGCTTAGACGTAAACCAAGAGACCCAGTACTTC. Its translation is CASSLDVNQETQYF.

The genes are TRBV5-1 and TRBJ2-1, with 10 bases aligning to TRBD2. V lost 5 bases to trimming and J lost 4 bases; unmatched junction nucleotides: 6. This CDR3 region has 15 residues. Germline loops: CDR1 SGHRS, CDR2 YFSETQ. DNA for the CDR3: TGCGCCAGCAGACCGGGACTAGCGACATACAATGAGCAGTTCTTC. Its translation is CASRPGLATYNEQFF.

For the CDR3, the DNA is TGTGCCAGCAGCCAAGATCCGGAGACGCAGCAGTACTTC. Its protein product is CASSQDPETQQYF. This sequence joins TRBV14 and TRBJ2-7, with unresolved D. The length of the CDR3 is 13 residues. Germline CDR1 reads SGHDN; CDR2 reads FVKESK. Between the trimmed V and J ends, which lost 0 bases and 8 bases, there was a span of 11 bases.

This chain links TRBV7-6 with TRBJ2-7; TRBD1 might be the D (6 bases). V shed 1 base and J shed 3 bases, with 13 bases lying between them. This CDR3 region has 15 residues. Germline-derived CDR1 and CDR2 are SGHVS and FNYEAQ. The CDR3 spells CASSLDTRGFYEQYF. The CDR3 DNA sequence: TGTGCCAGCAGCTTAGATACCAGGGGATTCTACGAGCAGTACTTC. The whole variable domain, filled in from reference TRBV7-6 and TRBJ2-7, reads GAGVSQSPRYKVTKRGQDVALRCDPISGHVSLYWYRQALGQGPEFLTYFNYEAQQDKSGLPNDRFSAERPEGSISTLTIQRTEQRDSAMYRCASSLDTRGFYEQYFGPGTRLTVT.

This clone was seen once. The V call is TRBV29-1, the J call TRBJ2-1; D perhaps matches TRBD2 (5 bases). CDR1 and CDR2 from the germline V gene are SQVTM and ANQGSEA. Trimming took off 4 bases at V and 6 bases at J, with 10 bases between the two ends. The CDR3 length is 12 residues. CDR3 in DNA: TGCAGCGTTGTGGGAGAGCGCAATGAGCAGTTCTTC. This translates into CSVVGERNEQFF.

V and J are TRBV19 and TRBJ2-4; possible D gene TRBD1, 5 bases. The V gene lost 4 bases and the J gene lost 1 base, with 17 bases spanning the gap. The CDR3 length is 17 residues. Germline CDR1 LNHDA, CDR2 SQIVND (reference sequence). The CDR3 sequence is CASSTGASLVAKNIQYF. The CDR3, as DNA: TGTGCCAGTAGTACTGGGGCCAGTTTAGTCGCCAAAAACATTCAGTACTTC.

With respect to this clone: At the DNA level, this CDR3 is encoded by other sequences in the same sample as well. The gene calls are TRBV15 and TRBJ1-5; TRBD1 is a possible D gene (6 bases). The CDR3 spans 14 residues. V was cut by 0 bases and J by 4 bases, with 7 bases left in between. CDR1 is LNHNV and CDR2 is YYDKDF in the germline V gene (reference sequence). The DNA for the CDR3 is TGTGCCACCAGCAGAGACAGGGGAAATCAGCCCCAGCATTTT. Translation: CATSRDRGNQPQHF.

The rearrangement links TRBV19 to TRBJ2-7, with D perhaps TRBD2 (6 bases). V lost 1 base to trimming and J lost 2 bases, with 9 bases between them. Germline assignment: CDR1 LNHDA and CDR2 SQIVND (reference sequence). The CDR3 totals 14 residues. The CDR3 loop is CASSIGTGAYEQYF. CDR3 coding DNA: TGTGCCAGTAGTATAGGCACGGGAGCCTACGAGCAGTACTTC.

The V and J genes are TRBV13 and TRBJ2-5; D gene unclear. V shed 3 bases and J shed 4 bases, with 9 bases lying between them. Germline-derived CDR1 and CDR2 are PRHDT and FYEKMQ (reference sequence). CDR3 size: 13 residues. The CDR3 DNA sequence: TGTGCCAGCAGCTTTGTTCAAGCAGAGACCCAGTACTTC. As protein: CASSFVQAETQYF.

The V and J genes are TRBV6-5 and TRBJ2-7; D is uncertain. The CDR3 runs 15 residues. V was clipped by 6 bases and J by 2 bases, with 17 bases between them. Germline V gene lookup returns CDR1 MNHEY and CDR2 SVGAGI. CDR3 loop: CASSPPETETYEQYF. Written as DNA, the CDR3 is TGTGCCAGCAGCCCCCCCGAGACGGAGACCTACGAGCAGTACTTC.

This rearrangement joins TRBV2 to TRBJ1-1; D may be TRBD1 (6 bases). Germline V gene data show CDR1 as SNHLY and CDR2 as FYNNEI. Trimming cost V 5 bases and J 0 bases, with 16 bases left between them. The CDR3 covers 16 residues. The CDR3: CASSTRGQLMNTEAFF. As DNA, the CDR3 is TGTGCCAGCAGTACCCGGGGGCAGCTCATGAACACTGAAGCTTTCTTT.

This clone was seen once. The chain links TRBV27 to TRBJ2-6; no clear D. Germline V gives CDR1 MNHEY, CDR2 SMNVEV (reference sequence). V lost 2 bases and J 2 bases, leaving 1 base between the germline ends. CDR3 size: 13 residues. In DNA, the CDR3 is TGTGCCAGCAGTTTAACTGGGGCCAACGTCCTGACTTTC. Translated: CASSLTGANVLTF.